What follows are 6 T cell receptor beta chains derived from one specimen sequenced in a study of shared clonotypes between healthy human individuals. Some clones are missing from TCRdb's copy, which holds only in-frame ones; the method was immunoSEQ multiplex PCR. This table has a few million clones, 85% to 95% appearing once. Sample: naive CD4+ T cells sorted from blood. Subset denoted: CD45RA+ positively selected. Receptor source: a man younger than 30 in good health.

This rearrangement joins TRBV10-3 to TRBJ1-2; D ambiguous. V lost 2 bases and J lost 2, with 12 bases in between. The CDR3 is 15 residues long. Germline-derived CDR1 and CDR2 are ENHRY and SYGVKD. The chain's CDR3 is CAISETGIGNYGYTF. CDR3 bases: TGTGCCATCAGTGAGACGGGAATTGGAAACTATGGCTACACCTTC.

The rearrangement links TRBV11-3 to TRBJ2-5; TRBD1 matches 7 bases. This CDR3 contains 12 residues. V shed 5 bases, J shed 4 bases, and the junction held 1 base outside the gene matches. Looked up from germline, CDR1 is SGHNT and CDR2 is YENEEA. The CDR3 DNA sequence: TGTGCCAGCAGCCGGGACAGAGAGACCCAGTACTTC. It codes for CASSRDRETQYF.

V gene TRBV5-5 combines with J gene TRBJ2-7; 8 nucleotides align to TRBD1. V dropped 4 bases and J dropped 4; count of bases not matched to a gene: 10. This CDR3 has 15 residues. Germline values: CDR1 SGHKS, CDR2 YYEKEE (reference sequence). The CDR3 coding sequence is TGTGCCAGCAGCCGAACCGGGACAGGATTATACGAGCAGTACTTC. This codes for CASSRTGTGLYEQYF.

The chain recombines TRBV1 with TRBJ1-5; TRBD1 reflects the table's D call only, with no check against the DNA. TRBV1 is termed a pseudogene. This CDR3 region has 18 residues. CDR3 region: CTSSQGHLRLSSNQPQHF. In DNA form, the CDR3 reads TGCACCAGCAGCCAAGGACACCTAAGGTTATCCAGCAATCAGCCCCAGCATTTT.

The chain is built from TRBV5-1 and TRBJ2-3, with 9 bases aligning to TRBD2. The CDR3 length is 15 residues. Looked up from germline, CDR1 is SGHRS and CDR2 is YFSETQ. Trimming removed 4 bases from V and 2 bases from J; junction bases left unmatched: 5. The CDR3 loop reads CASSLSGGYTDTQYF. The DNA for the CDR3 is TGCGCCAGCAGCCTTAGCGGGGGATACACAGATACGCAGTATTTT.

This clone was counted a few times. V usage is TRBV4-1 and J usage is TRBJ1-1, with 8 bases identical to TRBD1. The CDR3 runs 14 residues. Trimming took 2 bases from V and 2 from J; bases not matched to a gene: 1. Looked up from germline, CDR1 is MGHRA and CDR2 is YSYEKL. CDR3 in amino acids: CASSQTGGNTEAFF. CDR3 nucleotides: TGCGCCAGCAGCCAAACAGGGGGAAACACTGAAGCTTTCTTT.